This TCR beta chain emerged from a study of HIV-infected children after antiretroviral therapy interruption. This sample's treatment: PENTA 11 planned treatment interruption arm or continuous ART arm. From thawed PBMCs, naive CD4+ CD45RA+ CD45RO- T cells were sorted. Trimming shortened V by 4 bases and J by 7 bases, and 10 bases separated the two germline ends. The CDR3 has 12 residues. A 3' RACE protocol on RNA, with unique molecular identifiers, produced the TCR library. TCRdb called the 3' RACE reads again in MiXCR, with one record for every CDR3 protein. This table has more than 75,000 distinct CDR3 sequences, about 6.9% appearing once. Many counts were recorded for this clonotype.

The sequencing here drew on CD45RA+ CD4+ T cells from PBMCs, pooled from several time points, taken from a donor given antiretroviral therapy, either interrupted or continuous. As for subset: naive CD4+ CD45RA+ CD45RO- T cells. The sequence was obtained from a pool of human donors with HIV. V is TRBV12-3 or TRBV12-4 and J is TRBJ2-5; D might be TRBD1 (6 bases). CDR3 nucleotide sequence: TGTGCCAGCAGTTCCGTCAGGGGGACCCAGTACTTC. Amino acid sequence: CASSSVRGTQYF.